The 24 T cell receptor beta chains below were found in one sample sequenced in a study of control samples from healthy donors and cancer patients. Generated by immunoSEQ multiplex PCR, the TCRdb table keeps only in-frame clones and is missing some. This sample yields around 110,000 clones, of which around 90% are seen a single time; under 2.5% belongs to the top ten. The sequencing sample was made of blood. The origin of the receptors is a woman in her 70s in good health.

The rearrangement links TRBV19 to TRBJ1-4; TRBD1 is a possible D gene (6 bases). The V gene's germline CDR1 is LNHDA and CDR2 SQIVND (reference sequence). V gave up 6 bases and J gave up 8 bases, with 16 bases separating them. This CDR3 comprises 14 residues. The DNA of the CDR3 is TGTGCCAGTAGCAGAACTAGGACAGCGGAAAAACTGTTTTTT. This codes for CASSRTRTAEKLFF. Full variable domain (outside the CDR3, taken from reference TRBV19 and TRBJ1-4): DGGITQSPKYLFRKEGQNVTLSCEQNLNHDAMYWYRQDPGQGLRLIYYSQIVNDFQKGDIAEGYSVSREKKESFPLTVTSAQKNPTAFYLCASSRTRTAEKLFFGSGTQLSVL.

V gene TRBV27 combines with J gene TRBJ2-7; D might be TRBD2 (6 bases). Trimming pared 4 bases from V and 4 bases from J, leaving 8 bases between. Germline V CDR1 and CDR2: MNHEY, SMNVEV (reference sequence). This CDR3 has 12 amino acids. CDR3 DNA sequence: TGTGCCAGCAGTTCAGCGGGTTACGAGCAGTACTTC. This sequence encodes CASSSAGYEQYF.

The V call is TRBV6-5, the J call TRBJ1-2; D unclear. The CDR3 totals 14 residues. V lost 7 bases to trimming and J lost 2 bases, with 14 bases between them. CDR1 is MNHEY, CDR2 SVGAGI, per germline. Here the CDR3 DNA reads TGTGCCAGCATGAAACGAGCCTGGAACTATGGCTACACCTTC. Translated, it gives CASMKRAWNYGYTF.

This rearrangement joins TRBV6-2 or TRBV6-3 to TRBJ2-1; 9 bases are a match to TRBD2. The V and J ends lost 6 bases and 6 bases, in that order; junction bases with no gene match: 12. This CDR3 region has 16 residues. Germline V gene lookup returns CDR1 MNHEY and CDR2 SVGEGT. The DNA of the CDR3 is TGTGCCAGCAGCCCGGCCAGAAGCGGGGGGTCCAATGAGCAGTTCTTC. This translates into CASSPARSGGSNEQFF.

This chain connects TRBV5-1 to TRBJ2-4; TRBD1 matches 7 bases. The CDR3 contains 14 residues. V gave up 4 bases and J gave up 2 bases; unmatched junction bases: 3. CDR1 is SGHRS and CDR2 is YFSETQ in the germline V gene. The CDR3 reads CASSRGQPKNIQYF. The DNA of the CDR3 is TGCGCCAGCAGCAGGGGACAGCCCAAAAACATTCAGTACTTC.

CDR3 amino acids: CASSSGTENSPLHF. CDR3 nucleotides: TGTGCCAGCAGTTCCGGGACGGAGAATTCACCCCTCCACTTT. The V gene is TRBV7-9, the J gene TRBJ1-6; TRBD1 is a possible D gene (5 bases). Germline V gene lookup returns CDR1 SEHNR and CDR2 FQNEAQ (reference sequence). This CDR3 contains 14 residues. V lost 6 bases to trimming and J lost 7 bases, with 13 bases between them. The full variable domain, in which reference TRBV7-9 and TRBJ1-6 provide the parts outside the CDR3, is DTGVSQNPRHKITKRGQNVTFRCDPISEHNRLYWYRQTLGQGPEFLTYFQNEAQLEKSRLLSDRFSAERPKGSFSTLEIQRTEQGDSAMYLCASSSGTENSPLHFGNGTRLTVT.

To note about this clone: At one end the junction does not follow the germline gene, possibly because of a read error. The CDR3 region is CASSLAQPGTVSTSF. As DNA, the CDR3 is TGTGCCAGCAGCTTGGCCCAACCCGGGACAGTTTCCACCAGTTTC. The J gene is TRBJ1-2, the V gene TRBV5-5, with TRBD1 identical over 7 bases. CDR1 is SGHKS, CDR2 YYEKEE, per germline (reference sequence). The length of the CDR3 is 15 residues.

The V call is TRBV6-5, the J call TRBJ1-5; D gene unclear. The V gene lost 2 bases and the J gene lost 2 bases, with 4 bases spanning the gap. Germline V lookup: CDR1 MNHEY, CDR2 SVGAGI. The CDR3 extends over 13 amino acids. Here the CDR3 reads CASSYTGNQPQHF. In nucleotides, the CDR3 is TGTGCCAGCAGTTACACTGGCAATCAGCCCCAGCATTTT.

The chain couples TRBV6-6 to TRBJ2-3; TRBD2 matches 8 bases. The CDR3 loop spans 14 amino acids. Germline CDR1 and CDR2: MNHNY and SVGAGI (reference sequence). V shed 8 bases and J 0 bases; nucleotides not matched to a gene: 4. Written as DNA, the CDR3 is TGTGCCAGCGCCCGGGGGGGTAGCACAGATACGCAGTATTTT. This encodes CASARGGSTDTQYF.

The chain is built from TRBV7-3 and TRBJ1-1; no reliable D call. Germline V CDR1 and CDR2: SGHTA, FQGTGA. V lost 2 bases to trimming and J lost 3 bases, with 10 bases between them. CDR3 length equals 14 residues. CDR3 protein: CASSLSREDTEAFF. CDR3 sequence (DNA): TGTGCCAGCAGCTTATCTCGGGAAGACACTGAAGCTTTCTTT.

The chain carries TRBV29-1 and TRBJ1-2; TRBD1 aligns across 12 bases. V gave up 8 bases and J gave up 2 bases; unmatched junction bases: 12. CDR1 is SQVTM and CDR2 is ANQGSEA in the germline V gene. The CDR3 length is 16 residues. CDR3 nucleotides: TGCAGCCACATCCCGCGTGGGACAGGGGGCAACTATGGCTACACCTTC. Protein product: CSHIPRGTGGNYGYTF.

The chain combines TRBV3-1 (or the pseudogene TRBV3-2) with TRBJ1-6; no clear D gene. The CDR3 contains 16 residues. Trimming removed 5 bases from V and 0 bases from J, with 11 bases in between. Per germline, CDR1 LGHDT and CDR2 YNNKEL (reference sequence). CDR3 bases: TGTGCCAGCAGCAGGACGGAGAGCTCCTATAATTCACCCCTCCACTTT. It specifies CASSRTESSYNSPLHF.

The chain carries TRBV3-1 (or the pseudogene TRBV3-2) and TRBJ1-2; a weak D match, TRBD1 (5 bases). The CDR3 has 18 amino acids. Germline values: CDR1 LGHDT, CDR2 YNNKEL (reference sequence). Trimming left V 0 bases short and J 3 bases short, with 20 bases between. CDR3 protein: CASSQDKTRVQGHYGYTF. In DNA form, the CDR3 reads TGTGCCAGCAGCCAAGATAAAACCCGGGTTCAGGGTCACTATGGCTACACCTTC.

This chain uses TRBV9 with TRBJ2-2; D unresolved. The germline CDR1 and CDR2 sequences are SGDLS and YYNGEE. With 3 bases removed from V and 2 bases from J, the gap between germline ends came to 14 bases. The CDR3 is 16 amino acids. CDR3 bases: TGTGCCAGCAGCGCCCCCCCTGTTGTTAACACCGGGGAGCTGTTTTTT. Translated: CASSAPPVVNTGELFF. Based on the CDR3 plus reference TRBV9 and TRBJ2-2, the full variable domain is DSGVTQTPKHLITATGQRVTLRCSPRSGDLSVYWYQQSLDQGLQFLIQYYNGEERAKGNILERFSAQQFPDLHSELNLSSLELGDSALYFCASSAPPVVNTGELFFGEGSRLTVL.

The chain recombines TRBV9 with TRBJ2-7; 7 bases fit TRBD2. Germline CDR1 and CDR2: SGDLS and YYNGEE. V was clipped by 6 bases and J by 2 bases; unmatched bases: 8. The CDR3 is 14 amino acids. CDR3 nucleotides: TGTGCCAGCAACCCTGTGGGAGGGGCCTACGAGCAGTACTTC. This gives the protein CASNPVGGAYEQYF.

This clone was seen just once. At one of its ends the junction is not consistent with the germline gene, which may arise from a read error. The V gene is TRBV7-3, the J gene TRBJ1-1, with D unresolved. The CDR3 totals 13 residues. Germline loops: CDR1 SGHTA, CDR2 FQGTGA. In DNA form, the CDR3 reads TGTGCCAGCAGCTTTTGGGGTAACAGTGAAGCTTTCTTT. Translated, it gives CASSFWGNSEAFF.

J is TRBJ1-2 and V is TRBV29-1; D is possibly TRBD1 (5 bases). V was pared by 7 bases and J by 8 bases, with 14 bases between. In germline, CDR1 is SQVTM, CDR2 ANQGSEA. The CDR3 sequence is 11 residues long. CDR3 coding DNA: TGCAGCGCCAGGGAAGGGTTCGGCTACACCTTC. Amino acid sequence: CSAREGFGYTF.

Here the CDR3 DNA reads TGTGCCAGCAACCGACAGGGAGCGAACACTGAAGCTTTCTTT. Its protein is CASNRQGANTEAFF. This rearrangement joins TRBV5-4 to TRBJ1-1; 7 bases fit TRBD1. There are 14 residues in the CDR3. Germline trimming cut 6 bases from V and 1 base from J; bases unmatched to any gene: 6. The germline CDR1 and CDR2 sequences are SGHNT and YYREEE (reference sequence). Using reference TRBV5-4 and TRBJ1-1 for the parts outside the CDR3, the full variable domain is ETGVTQSPTHLIKTRGQQVTLRCSSQSGHNTVSWYQQALGQGPQFIFQYYREEENGRGNFPPRFSGLQFPNYSSELNVNALELDDSALYLCASNRQGANTEAFFGQGTRLTVV.

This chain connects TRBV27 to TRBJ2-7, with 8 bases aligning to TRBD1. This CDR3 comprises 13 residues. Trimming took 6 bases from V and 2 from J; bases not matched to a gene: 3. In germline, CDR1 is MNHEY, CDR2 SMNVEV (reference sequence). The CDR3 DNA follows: TGTGCCAGCAGGGACAGGGACCCCTACGAGCAGTACTTC. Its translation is CASRDRDPYEQYF.

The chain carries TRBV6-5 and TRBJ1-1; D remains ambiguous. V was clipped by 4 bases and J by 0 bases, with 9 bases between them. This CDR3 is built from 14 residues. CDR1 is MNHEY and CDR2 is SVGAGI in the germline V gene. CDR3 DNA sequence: TGTGCCAGCAGTTCGGGAGGGTTGAACACTGAAGCTTTCTTT. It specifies CASSSGGLNTEAFF.

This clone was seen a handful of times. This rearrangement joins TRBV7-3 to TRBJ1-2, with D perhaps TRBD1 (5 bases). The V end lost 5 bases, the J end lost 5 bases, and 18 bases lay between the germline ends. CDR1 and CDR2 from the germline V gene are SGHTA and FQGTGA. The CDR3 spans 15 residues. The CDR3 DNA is TGTGCCAGCAGCCCACCGGTGCCCAGGGAATATGGCTACACCTTC. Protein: CASSPPVPREYGYTF.

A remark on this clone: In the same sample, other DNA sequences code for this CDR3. CDR3 coding DNA: TGCGCCAGCAGCTTGGACGGGGGCAATCAGCCCCAGCATTTT. Translation gives CASSLDGGNQPQHF. The V gene is TRBV5-1, the J gene TRBJ1-5; D not certain. Trimming pared 0 bases from V and 2 bases from J, leaving 6 bases between. Germline V gene sequence: CDR1 SGHRS, CDR2 YFSETQ. CDR3 size: 14 residues.

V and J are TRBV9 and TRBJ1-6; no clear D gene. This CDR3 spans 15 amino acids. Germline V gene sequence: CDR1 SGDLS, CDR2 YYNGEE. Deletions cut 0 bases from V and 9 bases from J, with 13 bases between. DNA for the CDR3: TGTGCCAGCAGCGTAGCGGGCAGCTTCGCTTCACCCCTCCACTTT. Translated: CASSVAGSFASPLHF. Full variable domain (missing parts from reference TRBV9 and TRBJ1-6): DSGVTQTPKHLITATGQRVTLRCSPRSGDLSVYWYQQSLDQGLQFLIQYYNGEERAKGNILERFSAQQFPDLHSELNLSSLELGDSALYFCASSVAGSFASPLHFGNGTRLTVT.

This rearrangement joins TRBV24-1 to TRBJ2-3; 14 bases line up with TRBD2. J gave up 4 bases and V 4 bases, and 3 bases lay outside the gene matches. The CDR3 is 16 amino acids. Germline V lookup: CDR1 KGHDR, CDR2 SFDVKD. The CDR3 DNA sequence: TGTGCCACCAGTGACCCGACTAGCGGGGGGGCAGATACGCAGTATTTT. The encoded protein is CATSDPTSGGADTQYF.